The rows below give T cell receptor beta chains drawn from one sample of a study of beta chain features in type 1 diabetes. This table comes from immunoSEQ multiplex PCR, and its TCRdb copy is limited to in-frame clones, with some not included. The sample consists of 140,000 to 150,000 clones, 40% to 60% of them appearing once. The specimen was Tregs from blood. The receptors shown here come from a man between 18 and 29 years old in good health. CDR3s include the opening cysteine and the closing phenylalanine or tryptophan. The D gene is left open where the match is weak. Size is omitted from some rows. Given values are once, few, many or a class for expanded clones.

D gene: .; J gene: TRBJ2-7; clone size: .; V gene: TRBV19; CDR3 protein: CASSSPGARDVSEQYF; CDR3 DNA: TGTGCCAGTAGTAGCCCAGGGGCTCGGGATGTATCCGAGCAGTACTTC
D gene: .; J gene: TRBJ2-1; clone size: .; V gene: TRBV29-1; CDR3 protein: CSVRESSYNEQFF; CDR3 DNA: TGCAGCGTTCGGGAGAGCTCCTACAATGAGCAGTTCTTC
D gene: .; J gene: TRBJ1-4; clone size: .; V gene: TRBV4-3; CDR3 protein: CASSSGLNEKLFF; CDR3 DNA: TGCGCCAGCAGCTCGGGACTTAATGAAAAACTGTTTTTT
D gene: .; J gene: TRBJ1-1; clone size: few; V gene: TRBV5-8; CDR3 protein: CASSPGRTPRAEAFF; CDR3 DNA: TGTGCCAGCAGCCCGGGAAGGACCCCTAGGGCTGAAGCTTTCTTT
D gene: .; J gene: TRBJ2-1; clone size: .; V gene: TRBV7-9; CDR3 protein: CASSPRGLATEQFF; CDR3 DNA: TGTGCCAGCAGCCCCAGAGGGCTAGCGACTGAGCAGTTCTTC
D gene: .; J gene: TRBJ1-1; clone size: .; V gene: TRBV30; CDR3 protein: CARRLEGWRNTEAFF; CDR3 DNA: TGTGCCCGCCGTCTGGAGGGGTGGCGGAACACTGAAGCTTTCTTT
D gene: .; J gene: TRBJ2-1; clone size: few; V gene: TRBV5-1; CDR3 protein: CASSPELPYNEQFF; CDR3 DNA: TGCGCCAGCAGCCCGGAGCTTCCCTACAATGAGCAGTTCTTC
D gene: .; J gene: TRBJ1-5; clone size: .; V gene: TRBV18; CDR3 protein: CASSPGLGNQPQHF; CDR3 DNA: TGTGCCAGCTCACCAGGGCTTGGCAATCAGCCCCAGCATTTT
D gene: .; J gene: TRBJ2-7; clone size: .; V gene: TRBV18; CDR3 protein: CASSPPISYEQYF; CDR3 DNA: TGTGCCAGCTCACCCCCTATCTCCTACGAGCAGTACTTC
D gene: .; J gene: TRBJ1-6; clone size: .; V gene: TRBV28; CDR3 protein: CASLRYYNSPLHF; CDR3 DNA: TGTGCCAGCCTTCGGTACTATAATTCACCCCTCCACTTT
D gene: TRBD2; J gene: TRBJ2-5; clone size: .; V gene: TRBV19; CDR3 protein: CASKAGRARETQYF; CDR3 DNA: TGTGCCAGCAAAGCCGGGAGGGCCAGGGAGACCCAGTACTTC
D gene: TRBD1; J gene: TRBJ2-3; clone size: .; V gene: TRBV19; CDR3 protein: CASSDDRVRSTDTQYF; CDR3 DNA: TGTGCCAGTAGTGACGACAGGGTAAGGAGCACAGATACGCAGTATTTT
D gene: TRBD1; J gene: TRBJ1-2; clone size: .; V gene: TRBV4-3; CDR3 protein: CASSRGDRGGYGYTF; CDR3 DNA: TGCGCCAGCAGCCGTGGGGACAGGGGGGGCTATGGCTACACCTTC
D gene: .; J gene: TRBJ2-5; clone size: few; V gene: TRBV29-1; CDR3 protein: CSVRDSDETQYF; CDR3 DNA: TGCAGCGTCCGGGACTCGGACGAGACCCAGTACTTC
D gene: .; J gene: TRBJ2-7; clone size: few; V gene: TRBV13; CDR3 protein: CASSSRGRGSYEQYF; CDR3 DNA: TGTGCCAGCAGCTCCAGGGGAAGGGGCTCCTACGAGCAGTACTTC
D gene: TRBD1; J gene: TRBJ1-2; clone size: .; V gene: TRBV5-1; CDR3 protein: CASTGTGFDGYTF; CDR3 DNA: TGCGCCAGCACCGGGACAGGGTTTGATGGCTACACCTTC
D gene: .; J gene: TRBJ2-7; clone size: .; V gene: TRBV7-2; CDR3 protein: CASSLTGRGVTYEQYF; CDR3 DNA: TGTGCCAGCAGCTTAACGGGGAGGGGGGTCACGTACGAGCAGTACTTC
D gene: TRBD1; J gene: TRBJ2-6; clone size: few; V gene: TRBV28; CDR3 protein: CASTQRTGGSGANVLTF; CDR3 DNA: TGTGCCAGCACACAGAGGACAGGAGGCTCTGGGGCCAACGTCCTGACTTTC
D gene: .; J gene: TRBJ2-7; clone size: .; V gene: TRBV7-2; CDR3 protein: CASSLYYEQYF; CDR3 DNA: TGTGCCAGCAGCCTATACTACGAGCAGTACTTC
D gene: .; J gene: TRBJ1-3; clone size: .; V gene: TRBV6-5; CDR3 protein: CASSYRSSGNTIYF; CDR3 DNA: TGTGCCAGCAGTTACCGCAGCTCTGGAAACACCATATATTTT
D gene: .; J gene: TRBJ1-1; clone size: .; V gene: TRBV2; CDR3 protein: CASSEIEQGGGAEAFF; CDR3 DNA: TGTGCCAGCAGTGAAATAGAACAGGGCGGAGGCGCTGAAGCTTTCTTT
D gene: .; J gene: TRBJ1-2; clone size: .; V gene: TRBV10-3; CDR3 protein: CAISESGTHYGYTF; CDR3 DNA: TGTGCCATCAGTGAGTCTGGGACTCACTATGGCTACACCTTC
D gene: .; J gene: TRBJ2-7; clone size: many; V gene: TRBV5-1; CDR3 protein: CASSLGGFYEQYF; CDR3 DNA: TGCGCCAGCAGCTTGGGCGGATTCTACGAGCAGTACTTC
D gene: .; J gene: TRBJ2-1; clone size: once; V gene: TRBV7-2; CDR3 protein: CASSLWGAYNEQFF; CDR3 DNA: TGTGCCAGCAGCTTATGGGGGGCCTACAATGAGCAGTTCTTC
D gene: .; J gene: TRBJ2-7; clone size: few; V gene: TRBV7-9; CDR3 protein: CASSQRGGTGSYEQYF; CDR3 DNA: TGTGCCAGCAGCCAAAGGGGGGGGACAGGCTCCTACGAGCAGTACTTC
D gene: .; J gene: TRBJ1-1; clone size: .; V gene: TRBV6-6; CDR3 protein: CASSYSRTGEEAFF; CDR3 DNA: TGTGCCAGCAGTTACTCACGGACTGGGGAAGAAGCTTTCTTT
D gene: .; J gene: TRBJ2-3; clone size: once; V gene: TRBV6-1; CDR3 protein: CASSEGLATGAQYF; CDR3 DNA: TGTGCCAGCAGTGAAGGCCTAGCAACGGGCGCGCAGTATTTT
D gene: TRBD1; J gene: TRBJ1-6; clone size: .; V gene: TRBV7-6; CDR3 protein: CASSLGQVTGSPLHF; CDR3 DNA: TGTGCCAGCAGCCTGGGACAGGTTACTGGATCACCCCTCCACTTT
D gene: .; J gene: TRBJ2-1; clone size: .; V gene: TRBV28; CDR3 protein: CASSPSWSGSYNEQFF; CDR3 DNA: TGTGCCAGCAGTCCTAGCTGGAGCGGCTCCTACAATGAGCAGTTCTTC
D gene: TRBD2; J gene: TRBJ2-7; clone size: .; V gene: TRBV6-1; CDR3 protein: CASILLAGAREQYF; CDR3 DNA: TGTGCCAGCATTTTACTAGCGGGGGCCCGGGAGCAGTACTTC
D gene: TRBD2; J gene: TRBJ2-1; clone size: .; V gene: TRBV5-4; CDR3 protein: CAMRAGAYNEQFF; CDR3 DNA: TGTGCCATGAGAGCGGGGGCTTACAATGAGCAGTTCTTC